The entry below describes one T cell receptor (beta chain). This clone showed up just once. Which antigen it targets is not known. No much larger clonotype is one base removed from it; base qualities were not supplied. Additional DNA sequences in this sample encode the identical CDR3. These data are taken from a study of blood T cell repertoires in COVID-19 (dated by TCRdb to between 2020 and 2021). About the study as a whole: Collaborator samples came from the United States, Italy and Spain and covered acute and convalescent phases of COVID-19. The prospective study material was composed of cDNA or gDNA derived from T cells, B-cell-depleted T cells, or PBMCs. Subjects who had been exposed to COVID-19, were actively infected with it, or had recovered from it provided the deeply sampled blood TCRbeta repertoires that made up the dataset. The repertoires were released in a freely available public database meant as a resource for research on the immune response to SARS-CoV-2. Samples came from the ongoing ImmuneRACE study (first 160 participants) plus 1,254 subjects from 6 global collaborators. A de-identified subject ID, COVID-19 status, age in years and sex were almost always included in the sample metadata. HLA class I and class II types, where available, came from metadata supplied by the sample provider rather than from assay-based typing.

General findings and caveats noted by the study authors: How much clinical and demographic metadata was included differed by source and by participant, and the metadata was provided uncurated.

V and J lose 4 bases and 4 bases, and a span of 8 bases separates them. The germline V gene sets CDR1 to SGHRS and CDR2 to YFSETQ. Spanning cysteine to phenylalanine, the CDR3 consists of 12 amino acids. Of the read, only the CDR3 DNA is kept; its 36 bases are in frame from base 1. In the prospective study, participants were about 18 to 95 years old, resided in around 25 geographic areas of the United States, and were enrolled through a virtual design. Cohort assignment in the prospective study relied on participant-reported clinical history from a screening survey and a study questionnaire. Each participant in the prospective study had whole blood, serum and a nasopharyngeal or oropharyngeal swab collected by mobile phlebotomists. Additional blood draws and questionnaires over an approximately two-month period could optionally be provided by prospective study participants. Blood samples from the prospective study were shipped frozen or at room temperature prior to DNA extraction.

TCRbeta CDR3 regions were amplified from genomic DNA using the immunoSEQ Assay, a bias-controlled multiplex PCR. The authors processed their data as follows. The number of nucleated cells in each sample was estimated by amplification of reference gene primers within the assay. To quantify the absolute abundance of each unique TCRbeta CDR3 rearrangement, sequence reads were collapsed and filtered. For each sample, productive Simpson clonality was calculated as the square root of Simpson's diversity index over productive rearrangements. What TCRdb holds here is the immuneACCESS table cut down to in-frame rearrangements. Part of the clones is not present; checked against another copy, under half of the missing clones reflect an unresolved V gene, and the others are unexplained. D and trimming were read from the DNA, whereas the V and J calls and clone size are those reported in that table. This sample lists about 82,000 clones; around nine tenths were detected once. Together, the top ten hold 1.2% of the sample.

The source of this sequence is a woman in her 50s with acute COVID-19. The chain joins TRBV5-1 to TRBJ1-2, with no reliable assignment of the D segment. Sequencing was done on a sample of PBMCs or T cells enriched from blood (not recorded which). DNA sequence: TGCGCCAGCAGCCAGGACTCCTATGGCTACACCTTC. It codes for CASSQDSYGYTF.